These 15 T cell receptor beta chains were sequenced from one sample in a study of identical twins. TCRdb re-derived calls from the 5' RACE reads in MiXCR, one entry per CDR3 protein. The sample lists about 690,000 distinct CDR3 sequences; about 20% were seen once. These data were also filed under a second study, of T cells expressing NK-cell markers.

Source material: PBMCs. All receptors derive from a woman under 30 in good health.

A few counts support this clonotype. The rearrangement uses TRBV11-2 and TRBJ1-6; no clear D. This CDR3 region has 14 residues. Between the trimmed V and J ends, which lost 7 bases and 9 bases, there was a span of 16 bases. Germline V gene sequence: CDR1 SGHAT, CDR2 FQNNGV. This CDR3 reads CASTLTSRGSPLHF. The CDR3 coding sequence is TGTGCCAGCACCCTAACTTCCCGCGGTTCACCCCTCCACTTT.

In this sample, this clonotype turned up many times. This chain uses TRBV6-2 or TRBV6-3 with TRBJ2-7, with 7 bases fitting TRBD1. The V segment lost 5 bases and the J segment 4 bases; nucleotides outside the gene matches: 8. Germline CDR1 is MNHEY and CDR2 is SVGEGT. This CDR3 is built from 14 residues. The CDR3 bases are TGTGCCAGCAGTGTAACAGGGGCCGGTTACGAGCAGTACTTC. This codes for CASSVTGAGYEQYF.

The rearrangement uses TRBV20-1 and TRBJ1-5, with D maybe TRBD1 (5 bases). Per germline, CDR1 DFQATT and CDR2 SNEGSKA (reference sequence). V shed 3 bases and J shed 4 bases, with 10 bases lying between them. The CDR3 consists of 13 residues. The CDR3 sequence is CSARGGNNQPQHF. In DNA form, the CDR3 reads TGCAGTGCTAGGGGGGGGAATAATCAGCCCCAGCATTTT.

This rearrangement joins TRBV11-3 to TRBJ2-7; TRBD2 matches 13 bases. This CDR3 is built from 14 residues. CDR1 is SGHNT and CDR2 is YENEEA in the germline V gene. The J segment lost 6 bases and the V segment lost 5 bases, leaving 4 bases of the junction unmatched. The CDR3 nucleotides are TGTGCCAGCAGCCAGAGACTAGCGGGGGGCGAGCAGTACTTC. Encoded protein: CASSQRLAGGEQYF.

The V call is TRBV9, the J call TRBJ2-3, with D possibly called TRBD1 or TRBD2 (5 bases each). The V gene's germline CDR1 is SGDLS and CDR2 YYNGEE. The length of the CDR3 is 15 residues. V lost 0 bases and J 0 bases, leaving 8 bases between the germline ends. Here the CDR3 reads CASSVAGLSTDTQYF. CDR3 DNA: TGTGCCAGCAGCGTAGCGGGGCTCAGCACAGATACGCAGTATTTT.

This clonotype showed up just a few times. The V call is TRBV12-3 or TRBV12-4, the J call TRBJ2-1; D may be TRBD1 or TRBD2 (5 bases each). The CDR3 contains 18 residues. Trimming took 8 bases from V and 3 from J, leaving 26 bases between them. The CDR3 loop reads CASLGVAVVSGGYNEQFF. CDR3 DNA sequence: TGTGCCAGCTTAGGGGTCGCAGTCGTCAGCGGAGGCTACAATGAGCAGTTCTTC.

The chain joins TRBV20-1 to TRBJ2-7; D call uncertain. The V and J ends lost 6 bases and 1 base respectively, with 16 bases between them. CDR3 length equals 14 residues. Per germline, CDR1 DFQATT and CDR2 SNEGSKA (reference sequence). CDR3 in DNA: TGCAGTGCAACCGGGCAACTGTCTTCCTACGAGCAGTACTTC. It encodes CSATGQLSSYEQYF.

The table lists this clonotype with many counts. This rearrangement joins TRBV7-9 to TRBJ2-7; no firm D call. Germline values: CDR1 SEHNR, CDR2 FQNEAQ (reference sequence). This CDR3 is 14 amino acids long. Trimming shortened V by 3 bases and J by 5 bases, and 14 bases separated the two germline ends. CDR3 DNA: TGTGCCAGCAGCTTCGACGGCGGTTTTGACGAGCAGTACTTC. Amino acids: CASSFDGGFDEQYF.

The sample holds a few counts of this clonotype. The chain has TRBV20-1 and TRBJ2-5, with D tentatively TRBD1 or TRBD2 (5 bases each). Germline CDR1 DFQATT, CDR2 SNEGSKA (reference sequence). V gave up 6 bases and J gave up 3 bases, with 17 bases separating them. The CDR3 runs 14 residues. The CDR3 DNA sequence: TGCAGTGCGTGGGAGAGGGGCCGGAAAGAGACCCAGTACTTC. Translated: CSAWERGRKETQYF.

This clonotype showed up just a few times. The chain uses TRBV5-1 and TRBJ2-7; D ambiguous. CDR3 size: 19 residues. V dropped 1 base and J dropped 0 bases, with 23 bases sitting between them. Per germline, CDR1 SGHRS and CDR2 YFSETQ. CDR3 amino acids: CASSLTFWDPGPISYEQYF. DNA for the CDR3: TGCGCCAGCAGCTTGACTTTTTGGGATCCCGGACCGATCTCCTACGAGCAGTACTTC. The variable domain in full, completed from reference TRBV5-1 and TRBJ2-7, reads KAGVTQTPRYLIKTRGQQVTLSCSPISGHRSVSWYQQTPGQGLQFLFEYFSETQRNKGNFPGRFSGRQFSNSRSEMNVSTLELGDSALYLCASSLTFWDPGPISYEQYFGPGTRLTVT.

The chain carries TRBV20-1 and TRBJ2-1; 11 nucleotides line up with TRBD2. The V and J ends lost 4 bases and 5 bases, in that order; junction bases with no gene match: 1. CDR1 DFQATT and CDR2 SNEGSKA come from the germline V gene (reference sequence). This CDR3 is 13 amino acids long. Written as DNA, the CDR3 is TGCAGTGCTATACTAGCGGGGGACAATGAGCAGTTCTTC. This gives the protein CSAILAGDNEQFF.

This clonotype came up a few times. This chain uses TRBV3-1 with TRBJ2-5; 12 nucleotides line up with TRBD2. Germline assignment: CDR1 LGHDT and CDR2 YNNKEL (reference sequence). Germline trimming cut 3 bases from V and 1 base from J; bases unmatched to any gene: 0. This CDR3 comprises 15 residues. CDR3 protein: CASSQGLAGQETQYF. CDR3 coding DNA: TGTGCCAGCAGCCAGGGACTAGCGGGCCAAGAGACCCAGTACTTC.

The chain links TRBV20-1 to TRBJ2-5; 10 bases are a match to TRBD2. The CDR3 has 13 residues. The junction had 7 bases not matched to a gene; V was cut back by 8 bases and J by 4 bases. CDR1 DFQATT and CDR2 SNEGSKA come from the germline V gene (reference sequence). The CDR3 DNA sequence: TGCAGTTCTTCTAGCGGGAGACTAGAGACCCAGTACTTC. It is translated as CSSSSGRLETQYF.

A few counts support this clonotype. CDR3 DNA: TGTGCCAGCAGCCGTTTGGGAAATGAAAAACTGTTTTTT. It is translated as CASSRLGNEKLFF. This chain joins TRBV11-2 and TRBJ1-4; D remains ambiguous. Germline values: CDR1 SGHAT, CDR2 FQNNGV. Trimming took 5 bases from V and 5 from J, leaving 9 bases between them. This CDR3 contains 13 residues.

The V gene is TRBV25-1, the J gene TRBJ2-7, with unresolved D. Germline lookup yields CDR1 MGHDK and CDR2 SYGVNS. Trimming left V 3 bases short and J 0 bases short, with 12 bases between. CDR3 length: 15 amino acids. The CDR3 spells CASSDQAPSSYEQYF. CDR3 bases: TGTGCCAGCAGTGATCAGGCCCCTAGCTCCTACGAGCAGTACTTC.